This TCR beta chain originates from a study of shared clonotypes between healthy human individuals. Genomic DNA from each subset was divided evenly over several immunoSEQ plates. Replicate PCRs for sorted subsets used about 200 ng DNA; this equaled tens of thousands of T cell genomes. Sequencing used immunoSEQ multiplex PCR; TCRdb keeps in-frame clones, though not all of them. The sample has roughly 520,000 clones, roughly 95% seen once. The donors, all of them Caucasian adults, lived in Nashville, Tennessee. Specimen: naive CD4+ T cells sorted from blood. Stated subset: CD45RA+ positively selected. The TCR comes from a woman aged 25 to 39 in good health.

The CDR3 here is CASSETELSYEQYF. The CDR3 DNA reads as TGTGCCAGCAGTGAAACAGAGCTTTCCTACGAGCAGTACTTC. The V gene is TRBV2, the J gene TRBJ2-7; D unclear. Per the germline V gene, CDR1 is SNHLY and CDR2 is FYNNEI. Trimming left V 2 bases short and J 1 base short, with 9 bases between. The CDR3 covers 14 residues.